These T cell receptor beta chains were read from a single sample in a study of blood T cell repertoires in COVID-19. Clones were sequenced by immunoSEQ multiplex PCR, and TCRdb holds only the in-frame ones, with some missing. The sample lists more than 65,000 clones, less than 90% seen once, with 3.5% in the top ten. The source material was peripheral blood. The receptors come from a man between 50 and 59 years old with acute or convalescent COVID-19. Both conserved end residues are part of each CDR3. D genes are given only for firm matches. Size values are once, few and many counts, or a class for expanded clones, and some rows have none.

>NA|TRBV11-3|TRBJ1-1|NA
CASSSGDKNTEAFF
TGTGCCAGCAGCTCCGGGGACAAGAACACTGAAGCTTTCTTT
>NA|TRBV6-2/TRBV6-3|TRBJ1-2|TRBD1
CASSYQQGIVGYTF
TGTGCCAGCAGTTACCAACAGGGGATTGTGGGCTACACCTTC
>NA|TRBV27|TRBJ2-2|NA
CASSFRGPGELFF
TGTGCCAGCAGTTTCCGAGGTCCCGGGGAGCTGTTTTTT
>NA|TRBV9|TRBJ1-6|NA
CASSVLSYNSPLHF
TGTGCCAGCAGCGTACTCAGTTATAATTCACCCCTCCACTTT
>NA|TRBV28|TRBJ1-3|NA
CASRTPKGRGNTIYF
TGTGCCAGCAGGACCCCTAAGGGGCGCGGAAACACCATATATTTT
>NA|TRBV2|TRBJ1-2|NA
CASRSGSGYGYTF
TGTGCCAGCAGGAGCGGCTCTGGCTATGGCTACACCTTC
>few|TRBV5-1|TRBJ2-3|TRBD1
CASSRPGGVSDTQYF
TGCGCCAGCAGCAGACCAGGGGGCGTCTCAGATACGCAGTATTTT
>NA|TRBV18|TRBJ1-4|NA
CASSPGGNLNEKLFF
TGTGCCAGCTCACCAGGAGGGAACCTTAATGAAAAACTGTTTTTT
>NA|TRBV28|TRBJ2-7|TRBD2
CASSFAGGSYEQYF
TGTGCCAGCAGTTTTGCGGGGGGGTCCTACGAGCAGTACTTC
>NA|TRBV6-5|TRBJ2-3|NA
CASRRQATSTDTQYF
TGTGCCAGCAGGCGACAGGCTACTAGCACAGATACGCAGTATTTT
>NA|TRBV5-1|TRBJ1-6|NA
CASSLFRRGNNSPLHF
TGCGCCAGCAGCTTATTCCGACGGGGTAATAATTCACCCCTCCACTTT
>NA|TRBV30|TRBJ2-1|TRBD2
CAWKGLAANEQFF
TGTGCCTGGAAAGGGCTAGCGGCCAATGAGCAGTTCTTC
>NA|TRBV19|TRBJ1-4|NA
CASSNREELFF
TGTGCCAGTAGTAACCGGGAGGAACTGTTTTTT
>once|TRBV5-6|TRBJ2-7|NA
CASSLQGGYEQYF
TGTGCCAGCAGCTTGCAGGGGGGCTACGAGCAGTACTTC
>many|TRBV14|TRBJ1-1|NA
CASSVVKNTEAFF
TGTGCCAGCAGCGTCGTAAAGAACACTGAAGCTTTCTTT
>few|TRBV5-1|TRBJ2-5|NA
CASSLQIGGQETQYF
TGCGCCAGCAGCTTGCAGATTGGCGGCCAAGAGACCCAGTACTTC
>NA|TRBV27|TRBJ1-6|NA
CASSPGRRGSSYNSPLHF
TGTGCCAGCAGTCCCGGACGGAGGGGTAGCTCCTATAATTCACCCCTCCACTTT
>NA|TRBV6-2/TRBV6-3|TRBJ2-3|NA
CASSSTVRYTDTQYF
TGTGCCAGCAGCTCGACAGTCCGATACACAGATACGCAGTATTTT
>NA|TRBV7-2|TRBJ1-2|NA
CASSPSGGTYGYTF
TGTGCCAGCAGCCCCTCGGGGGGGACCTATGGCTACACCTTC
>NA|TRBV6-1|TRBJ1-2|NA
CASSAQGSGFNYGYTF
TGTGCCAGCAGTGCCCAGGGCTCCGGCTTTAACTATGGCTACACCTTC
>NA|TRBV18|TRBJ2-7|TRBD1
CASSLGQGELGEQYF
TGTGCCAGCTCACTCGGACAGGGGGAATTGGGGGAGCAGTACTTC
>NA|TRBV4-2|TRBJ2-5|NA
CASSQERQPGETQYF
TGTGCCAGCAGCCAAGAACGTCAGCCGGGGGAGACCCAGTACTTC
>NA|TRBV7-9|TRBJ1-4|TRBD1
CASSLAGTAINEKLFF
TGTGCCAGCAGCTTAGCTGGGACAGCCATTAATGAAAAACTGTTTTTT
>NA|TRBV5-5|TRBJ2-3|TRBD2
CASSNSGFSTDTQYF
TGTGCCAGCAGCAATAGCGGGTTTAGCACAGATACGCAGTATTTT
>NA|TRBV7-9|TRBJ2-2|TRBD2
CASLLLAGGNTGELFF
TGTGCCAGCTTACTTCTAGCGGGGGGGAACACCGGGGAGCTGTTTTTT
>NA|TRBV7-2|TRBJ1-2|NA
CASSLEVYGYTF
TGTGCCAGCAGCTTGGAGGTATATGGCTACACCTTC
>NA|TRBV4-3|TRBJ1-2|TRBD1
CASSQASGQGNYGYTF
TGCGCCAGCAGCCAAGCCTCGGGACAGGGGAACTATGGCTACACCTTC
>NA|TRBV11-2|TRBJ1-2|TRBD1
CASSLSTTGGAGYTF
TGTGCCAGCAGCCTCTCTACAACAGGGGGAGCTGGCTACACCTTC
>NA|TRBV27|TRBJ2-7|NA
CASSFGGSSHEQYF
TGTGCCAGCAGTTTTGGTGGGAGTAGCCACGAGCAGTACTTC